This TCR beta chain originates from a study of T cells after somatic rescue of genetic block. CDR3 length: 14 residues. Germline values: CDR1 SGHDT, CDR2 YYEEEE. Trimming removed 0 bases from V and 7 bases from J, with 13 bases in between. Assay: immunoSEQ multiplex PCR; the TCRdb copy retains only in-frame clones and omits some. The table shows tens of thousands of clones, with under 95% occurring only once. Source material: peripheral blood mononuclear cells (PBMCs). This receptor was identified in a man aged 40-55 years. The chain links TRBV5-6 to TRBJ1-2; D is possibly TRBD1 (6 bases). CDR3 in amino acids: CASSLAGLTGGYTF. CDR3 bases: TGTGCCAGCAGCTTGGCCGGTTTGACAGGTGGCTACACCTTC.